One sample yielded the 18 T cell receptor beta chains listed below, sequenced in a study of CD8 T cells in ankylosing spondylitis. Study-wide results and caveats: Ankylosing spondylitis blood seemed to carry a telltale TCR beta motif made of several highly homologous variants.

TCRdb analysed the 5' RACE reads with MiXCR anew, one entry per CDR3 protein. The sample holds about 540,000 distinct CDR3 sequences, roughly an eighth seen once. For these receptors, no antigen is known. The sample comprised blood, either unsorted or a sorted T cell fraction (not recorded which). The receptors stem from a male donor with ankylosing spondylitis.

In this sample, this clonotype turned up many times. This chain joins TRBV11-2 and TRBJ2-7, with 9 bases lining up with TRBD2. The length of the CDR3 is 16 residues. CDR1 SGHAT and CDR2 FQNNGV come from the germline V gene. V lost 2 bases to trimming and J lost 2 bases; unmatched junction nucleotides: 7. The CDR3 loop is CASSLMATSGTYEQYF. The CDR3 nucleotides are TGTGCCAGCAGCTTAATGGCGACTAGCGGAACCTACGAGCAGTACTTC.

This clonotype was seen only a few times. The CDR3 here is CASSQGTGVWQETQYF. CDR3 nucleotide sequence: TGTGCCAGCAGCCAGGGGACAGGGGTTTGGCAAGAGACCCAGTACTTC. This chain uses TRBV3-1 with TRBJ2-5, with 10 bases matching TRBD1. This CDR3 comprises 16 residues. Trimming cost V 3 bases and J 2 bases; bases outside gene matches: 6. Germline V gives CDR1 LGHDT, CDR2 YNNKEL (reference sequence).

The table lists this clonotype with a few counts. The chain employs TRBV7-9 and TRBJ2-3, with D possibly called TRBD1 or TRBD2 (5 bases each). Germline CDR1 and CDR2: SEHNR and FQNEAQ (reference sequence). Between the trimmed V and J ends, which lost 7 bases and 0 bases, there was a span of 20 bases. The CDR3 totals 17 residues. The CDR3, as DNA: TGTGCCAGCACCTTCCACTCCGGGACCCTCAGCACAGATACGCAGTATTTT. Translation gives CASTFHSGTLSTDTQYF.

CDR3 sequence reads: CASSQVRGWETQYF. CDR3 coding DNA: TGTGCCAGCAGCCAAGTAAGGGGGTGGGAGACCCAGTACTTC. V and J are TRBV3-1 and TRBJ2-5; tentative D call: TRBD1 (6 bases). V lost 1 base to trimming and J lost 5 bases, with 11 bases between them. Germline V CDR1 and CDR2: LGHDT, YNNKEL (reference sequence). The CDR3 totals 14 residues.

This clonotype turned up a few times. The chain links TRBV5-1 to TRBJ2-1, with D tentatively TRBD2 (6 bases). The CDR3 runs 15 residues. V was trimmed by 2 bases and J by 2 bases, leaving 11 bases between them. Germline V gene lookup returns CDR1 SGHRS and CDR2 YFSETQ. The CDR3 loop is CASSFVSGPYNEQFF. Here the CDR3 DNA reads TGCGCCAGCAGCTTCGTGAGCGGGCCCTACAATGAGCAGTTCTTC.

This clonotype was counted only a few times. The chain has TRBV20-1 and TRBJ1-1; D not certain. CDR3 size: 14 residues. The germline CDR1 and CDR2 sequences are DFQATT and SNEGSKA (reference sequence). With 1 base removed from V and 3 bases from J, the gap between germline ends came to 12 bases. CDR3: CSARVISGYTEAFF. The CDR3 DNA is TGCAGTGCTAGAGTCATCAGCGGGTACACTGAAGCTTTCTTT.

This clonotype came up a few times. The CDR3 DNA reads TGTGCCAGCAGCGTTTCACAGGGACCCTACGAGCAGTACTTC. Its translation is CASSVSQGPYEQYF. The V gene is TRBV2, the J gene TRBJ2-7; D is perhaps TRBD1 (6 bases). CDR3 length equals 14 residues. The V gene's germline CDR1 is SNHLY and CDR2 FYNNEI. The ends were cut back, 6 bases at V and 2 bases at J, with 14 bases in the middle.

This clonotype was found many times. The chain uses TRBV6-1 and TRBJ2-3, with a weak D call TRBD2 (6 bases). The CDR3 consists of 15 residues. The ends were cut back, 6 bases at V and 2 bases at J, with 15 bases in the middle. Germline V gives CDR1 MNHNS, CDR2 SASEGT. The chain's CDR3 is CASSLGGLSTDTQYF. The CDR3, as DNA: TGTGCCAGCAGCCTGGGGGGACTTTCCACAGATACGCAGTATTTT.

This clonotype was picked up many times. The gene calls are TRBV10-3 and TRBJ2-1; 14 bases agree with TRBD2. CDR1 and CDR2 (germline): ENHRY, SYGVKD. V gave up 2 bases and J gave up 6 bases; unmatched junction bases: 6. The CDR3 sequence is 17 residues long. The chain's CDR3 is CAISEGLAGGSGNEQFF. Written as DNA, the CDR3 is TGTGCCATCAGTGAGGGACTAGCGGGAGGCTCGGGCAATGAGCAGTTCTTC.

The chain couples TRBV6-2 or TRBV6-3 to TRBJ2-1, with TRBD2 matching 9 bases. This CDR3 region has 16 residues. Germline values: CDR1 MNHEY, CDR2 SVGEGT. The junction had 10 bases not matched to a gene; V was cut back by 6 bases and J by 4 bases. The CDR3 reads CASRVIAGVGYNEQFF. Here the CDR3 DNA reads TGTGCCAGCAGAGTTATAGCGGGAGTAGGTTACAATGAGCAGTTCTTC.

This clonotype showed up just a few times. The V and J genes are TRBV5-1 and TRBJ2-6; 8 positions agree with TRBD1. V shed 0 bases, J shed 0 bases, and the junction held 5 bases outside the gene matches. This CDR3 contains 18 residues. The germline gives CDR1 SGHRS, CDR2 YFSETQ. CDR3 sequence: CASSLVGQGFSGANVLTF. The DNA for the CDR3 is TGCGCCAGCAGCTTGGTAGGACAGGGATTCTCTGGGGCCAACGTCCTGACTTTC.

The chain links TRBV18 to TRBJ2-1; 11 bases align to TRBD2. V was pared by 0 bases and J by 9 bases, with 7 bases of the junction left unmatched. Germline values: CDR1 KGHSH, CDR2 LQKENI. The CDR3 covers 16 residues. The DNA for the CDR3 is TGTGCCAGCTCACCACCGGTACTAGCGGGAGCCGGTGAGCAGTTCTTC. Amino acid sequence: CASSPPVLAGAGEQFF.

This clonotype was observed at least ten times. J is TRBJ2-3 and V is TRBV20-1, with 10 bases lining up with TRBD2. The V gene end was trimmed by 5 bases and the J gene end by 4 bases; junction bases not matched to a gene: 3. CDR3 length: 13 residues. CDR1 and CDR2 (germline): DFQATT, SNEGSKA (reference sequence). The CDR3 DNA reads TGCAGTGCTCAAGCGGGAGGGCCAGATACGCAGTATTTT. Amino acids: CSAQAGGPDTQYF.

This clonotype was seen more than once but under ten times. J is TRBJ2-2 and V is TRBV5-1; TRBD1 might be the D (6 bases). CDR1 and CDR2 (germline): SGHRS, YFSETQ. The CDR3 runs to 14 residues. V was clipped by 4 bases and J by 6 bases, with 13 bases between them. The CDR3, as DNA: TGCGCCAGCAGCCCGGCAGGGGTTTCCGGGGAGCTGTTTTTT. It codes for CASSPAGVSGELFF. Filled out from reference TRBV5-1 and TRBJ2-2, the complete variable domain reads KAGVTQTPRYLIKTRGQQVTLSCSPISGHRSVSWYQQTPGQGLQFLFEYFSETQRNKGNFPGRFSGRQFSNSRSEMNVSTLELGDSALYLCASSPAGVSGELFFGEGSRLTVL.

The chain links TRBV12-3 or TRBV12-4 to TRBJ2-3; D unclear. CDR3 length equals 13 residues. Trimming left V 2 bases short and J 4 bases short, with 7 bases between. The CDR3 region is CASSLLVADTQYF. In nucleotides, the CDR3 is TGTGCCAGCAGTTTACTAGTGGCAGATACGCAGTATTTT.

This clonotype was seen at least ten times. The chain combines TRBV7-9 with TRBJ2-3; no clear D. V lost 5 bases and J lost 1, with 7 bases in between. Per germline, CDR1 SEHNR and CDR2 FQNEAQ (reference sequence). This CDR3 is 13 amino acids long. CDR3 amino acids: CASSVDRTDTQYF. DNA of the CDR3: TGTGCCAGCAGCGTGGACCGCACAGATACGCAGTATTTT.

The chain employs TRBV10-3 and TRBJ2-3; D possibly corresponds to TRBD2 (5 bases). V was trimmed by 3 bases and J by 2 bases, leaving 27 bases between them. The CDR3 length is 20 residues. Germline V gene lookup returns CDR1 ENHRY and CDR2 SYGVKD. CDR3 residues: CAISDPTSSAGTGFTDTQYF. CDR3 nucleotides: TGTGCCATCAGTGACCCCACTAGTTCCGCCGGCACCGGCTTCACAGATACGCAGTATTTT.

This clonotype was observed at least ten times. This sequence joins TRBV24-1 and TRBJ1-5; 12 bases agree with TRBD1. The CDR3 runs 16 residues. J was trimmed by 6 bases and V by 3 bases; bases with no gene match: 5. The germline CDR1 and CDR2 sequences are KGHDR and SFDVKD. In DNA form, the CDR3 reads TGTGCCACCAGTGATCCCGGGACAGGGGGCGTTCAGCCCCAGCATTTT. Translated, it gives CATSDPGTGGVQPQHF.